These T cell receptor beta chains were read from a single sample in a study of T cell responses to AZD1222 COVID-19 vaccine. The table came from immunoSEQ multiplex PCR; TCRdb's copy has only in-frame clones and leaves some out. The sample has 120,000 to 150,000 clones; 80% to 90% are singletons. Sequences were derived from peripheral blood, sampled on day 0 of AZD1222 vaccination. These receptor sequences come from an adult in good health. The CDR3 runs from the conserved cysteine through the conserved F or W. D genes are given only for firm matches. Clone size appears in some rows only: once, few, many, or a class for an expanded clone.

cdr3_nt: TGTGCCAGCAGAACAGTCTCTGGAAACACCATATATTTT
cdr3_aa: CASRTVSGNTIYF
j_call: TRBJ1-3
d_call: -
clone_size: -
v_call: TRBV6-5
cdr3_length: 13

cdr3_nt: TGCAGTGCTAGTTATGGTGGGGGCTCAGGGGCTTTCTTT
cdr3_aa: CSASYGGGSGAFF
j_call: TRBJ1-1
d_call: -
clone_size: -
v_call: TRBV20-1
cdr3_length: 13

cdr3_nt: TGTGCCAGCAGTTTTTTGGGGCATTCATACGAGCAGTACTTC
cdr3_aa: CASSFLGHSYEQYF
j_call: TRBJ2-7
d_call: -
clone_size: -
v_call: TRBV28
cdr3_length: 14

cdr3_nt: TGTGCCAGCAGCTTACTACAGGGCACTGAAGCTTTCTTT
cdr3_aa: CASSLLQGTEAFF
j_call: TRBJ1-1
d_call: -
clone_size: -
v_call: TRBV7-9
cdr3_length: 13

cdr3_nt: TGTGCCAGCAGGTTAGGGGTCTCCTACGAGCAGTACTTC
cdr3_aa: CASRLGVSYEQYF
j_call: TRBJ2-7
d_call: -
clone_size: -
v_call: TRBV28
cdr3_length: 13

cdr3_nt: TGTGCCATCGGGGTCAGCCAAGAGACCCAGTACTTC
cdr3_aa: CAIGVSQETQYF
j_call: TRBJ2-5
d_call: -
clone_size: -
v_call: TRBV10-3
cdr3_length: 12

cdr3_nt: TGTGCCACCAGTGAGGGGGCTGAAGAAAAACTGTTTTTT
cdr3_aa: CATSEGAEEKLFF
j_call: TRBJ1-4
d_call: -
clone_size: -
v_call: TRBV24-1
cdr3_length: 13

cdr3_nt: TGTGCCAGCCGACGTGGGGGGGGGAATGAGCAGTTCTTC
cdr3_aa: CASRRGGGNEQFF
j_call: TRBJ2-1
d_call: TRBD2
clone_size: -
v_call: TRBV12-3/TRBV12-4
cdr3_length: 13

cdr3_nt: TGTGCCAGTAACCGGGACTTTCCTTCTTTATCCCCTCAGCCCCAGCATTTT
cdr3_aa: CASNRDFPSLSPQPQHF
j_call: TRBJ1-5
d_call: -
clone_size: -
v_call: TRBV19
cdr3_length: 17

cdr3_nt: TGTGCCAGCAGCCGGGACCCCCTCGAGCAGTACTTC
cdr3_aa: CASSRDPLEQYF
j_call: TRBJ2-7
d_call: -
clone_size: -
v_call: TRBV7-2
cdr3_length: 12

cdr3_nt: TGTGCCATCAGTGAGGGGGGTTCGTACAATGAGCAGTTCTTC
cdr3_aa: CAISEGGSYNEQFF
j_call: TRBJ2-1
d_call: -
clone_size: -
v_call: TRBV10-3
cdr3_length: 14

cdr3_nt: TGTGCCAGCAGTTACGGGCCGGGTCAGGACATTCAGTACTTC
cdr3_aa: CASSYGPGQDIQYF
j_call: TRBJ2-4
d_call: -
clone_size: once
v_call: TRBV6-6
cdr3_length: 14

cdr3_nt: TGCGCCAGCAGCTCCCACAGGGGGACGCAGTATTTT
cdr3_aa: CASSSHRGTQYF
j_call: TRBJ2-3
d_call: TRBD1
clone_size: -
v_call: TRBV5-1
cdr3_length: 12

cdr3_nt: TGTGCCAGCAGCCCGGGACTAGCGGGGCCCTACGAGCAGTACTTC
cdr3_aa: CASSPGLAGPYEQYF
j_call: TRBJ2-7
d_call: TRBD2
clone_size: -
v_call: TRBV7-3
cdr3_length: 15

cdr3_nt: TGCAGCGTTGATTCCCGGGGGTACTATGGCTACACCTTC
cdr3_aa: CSVDSRGYYGYTF
j_call: TRBJ1-2
d_call: -
clone_size: -
v_call: TRBV29-1
cdr3_length: 13

cdr3_nt: TGTGCCAGCAGTGCGGTAGGCTATGAAAAACTGTTTTTT
cdr3_aa: CASSAVGYEKLFF
j_call: TRBJ1-4
d_call: -
clone_size: few
v_call: TRBV2
cdr3_length: 13

cdr3_nt: TGTGCCAGCAGCTTGACTAGCGGGAGCACAGATACGCAGTATTTT
cdr3_aa: CASSLTSGSTDTQYF
j_call: TRBJ2-3
d_call: TRBD2
clone_size: -
v_call: TRBV5-6
cdr3_length: 15

cdr3_nt: TGTGCCAGCCGGGACAGGGAGACTAATGAAAAACTGTTTTTT
cdr3_aa: CASRDRETNEKLFF
j_call: TRBJ1-4
d_call: TRBD1
clone_size: once
v_call: TRBV6-5
cdr3_length: 14

cdr3_nt: TGTGCCAGCAGTTTATTAGGGCAGGTTGGAAACACCATATATTTT
cdr3_aa: CASSLLGQVGNTIYF
j_call: TRBJ1-3
d_call: -
clone_size: -
v_call: TRBV27
cdr3_length: 15

cdr3_nt: TGTGCCAGCCTCAGTAGCGCCAGCTACAATGAGCAGTTCTTC
cdr3_aa: CASLSSASYNEQFF
j_call: TRBJ2-1
d_call: -
clone_size: -
v_call: TRBV25-1
cdr3_length: 14

cdr3_nt: TGCGCCAGCAGCCAGGATTCCCTCGGGACTTTCTACAATGAGCAGTTCTTC
cdr3_aa: CASSQDSLGTFYNEQFF
j_call: TRBJ2-1
d_call: -
clone_size: -
v_call: TRBV4-3
cdr3_length: 17

cdr3_nt: TGCGCCAGCAGCCATCCCCAGGTAAGGACAGGGATCTACGAGCAGTACTTC
cdr3_aa: CASSHPQVRTGIYEQYF
j_call: TRBJ2-7
d_call: TRBD1
clone_size: -
v_call: TRBV4-1
cdr3_length: 17

cdr3_nt: TGTGCCACCGGACTGCAAGAGACCCAGTACTTC
cdr3_aa: CATGLQETQYF
j_call: TRBJ2-5
d_call: -
clone_size: -
v_call: TRBV2
cdr3_length: 11

cdr3_nt: TGTGCCAGCAGCTTGTTGGGTCGGGGGAACACTGAAGCTTTCTTT
cdr3_aa: CASSLLGRGNTEAFF
j_call: TRBJ1-1
d_call: -
clone_size: -
v_call: TRBV7-2
cdr3_length: 15

cdr3_nt: TGTGCCAGCAGCCGGGAGGACGGCGAGCAGTACTTC
cdr3_aa: CASSREDGEQYF
j_call: TRBJ2-7
d_call: TRBD2
clone_size: once
v_call: TRBV13
cdr3_length: 12

cdr3_nt: TGTGCCAGCAGCATCTTGGAGGGGACTAACCCAGGGACCCAGTACTTC
cdr3_aa: CASSILEGTNPGTQYF
j_call: TRBJ2-5
d_call: TRBD2
clone_size: -
v_call: TRBV7-2
cdr3_length: 16

cdr3_nt: TGCGCCAGCTCGACAACTAGCGGGGGTTACAATGAGCAGTTCTTC
cdr3_aa: CASSTTSGGYNEQFF
j_call: TRBJ2-1
d_call: TRBD2
clone_size: -
v_call: TRBV5-1
cdr3_length: 15

cdr3_nt: TGTGCCAGCAGTTTATTTCGGACAGGGCTCCAGCCCCAGCATTTT
cdr3_aa: CASSLFRTGLQPQHF
j_call: TRBJ1-5
d_call: TRBD1
clone_size: -
v_call: TRBV28
cdr3_length: 15

cdr3_nt: TGTGCCAGCAGTTTATTCCCTGAAGGGGCCAAAAACATTCAGTACTTC
cdr3_aa: CASSLFPEGAKNIQYF
j_call: TRBJ2-4
d_call: -
clone_size: -
v_call: TRBV28
cdr3_length: 16

cdr3_nt: TGTGCCAGCAGTGAAAGGTCAGCTAGCTGGAATTCACCCCTCCACTTT
cdr3_aa: CASSERSASWNSPLHF
j_call: TRBJ1-6
d_call: -
clone_size: -
v_call: TRBV6-1
cdr3_length: 16

cdr3_nt: TGCGCCAGCAGCTGGGGACTAGCGGGACGGAATGAGCAGTTCTTC
cdr3_aa: CASSWGLAGRNEQFF
j_call: TRBJ2-1
d_call: TRBD2
clone_size: few
v_call: TRBV5-1
cdr3_length: 15

cdr3_nt: TGTGCCAGCAGCTTGGTCGGGACAGGGAACACTGAAGCTTTCTTT
cdr3_aa: CASSLVGTGNTEAFF
j_call: TRBJ1-1
d_call: TRBD1
clone_size: -
v_call: TRBV5-5
cdr3_length: 15